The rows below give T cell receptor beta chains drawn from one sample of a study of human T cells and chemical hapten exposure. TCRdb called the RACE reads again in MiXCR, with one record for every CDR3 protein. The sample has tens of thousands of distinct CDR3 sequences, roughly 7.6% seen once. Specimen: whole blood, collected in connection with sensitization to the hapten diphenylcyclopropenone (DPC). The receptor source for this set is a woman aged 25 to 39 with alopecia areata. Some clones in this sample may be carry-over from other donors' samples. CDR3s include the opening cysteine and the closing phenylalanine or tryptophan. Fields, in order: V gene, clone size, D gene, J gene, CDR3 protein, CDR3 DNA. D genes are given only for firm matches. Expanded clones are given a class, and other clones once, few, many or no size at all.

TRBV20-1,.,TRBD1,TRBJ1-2,CSAEDRALANYGYTF,TGCAGTGCTGAGGACAGGGCCTTAGCTAACTATGGCTACACCTTC
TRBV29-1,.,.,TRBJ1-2,CSVDDMGYYGYTF,TGCAGCGTTGATGATATGGGGTACTATGGCTACACCTTC
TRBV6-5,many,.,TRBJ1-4,CASSYTPGRQGNEKLFF,TGTGCCAGCAGTTATACCCCCGGGAGGCAGGGGAATGAAAAACTGTTTTTT
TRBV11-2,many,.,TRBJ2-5,CASSFDDWTNYQETQYF,TGTGCCAGCAGCTTTGATGATTGGACTAACTACCAAGAGACCCAGTACTTC
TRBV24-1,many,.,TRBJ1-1,CATSDLQGLETRFDTEAFF,TGTGCCACCAGTGATTTGCAGGGTTTGGAGACTCGATTTGACACTGAAGCTTTCTTT
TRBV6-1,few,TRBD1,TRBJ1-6,CASSERLGQGDSPLHF,TGTGCCAGCAGTGAAAGATTGGGACAGGGGGATTCACCCCTCCACTTT
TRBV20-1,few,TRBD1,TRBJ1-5,CSASHRGGNQPQHF,TGCAGTGCCAGTCACAGGGGAGGCAATCAGCCCCAGCATTTT
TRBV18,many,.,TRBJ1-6,CASSPSQTNSPLHF,TGTGCCAGCTCACCATCCCAGACCAATTCACCCCTCCACTTT
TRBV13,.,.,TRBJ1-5,CASSARGFNQPQHF,TGTGCCAGCAGCGCACGGGGTTTCAATCAGCCCCAGCATTTT
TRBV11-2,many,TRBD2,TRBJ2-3,CASSLIAGGTDTQYF,TGTGCCAGCAGCTTAATAGCGGGGGGCACAGATACGCAGTATTTT
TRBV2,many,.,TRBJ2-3,CASSVHSTDTQYF,TGTGCCAGCAGTGTTCACAGCACAGATACGCAGTATTTT
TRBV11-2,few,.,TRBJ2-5,CASSFIRVCQETQYF,TGTGCCAGCAGCTTTATTCGGGTCTGCCAAGAGACCCAGTACTTC
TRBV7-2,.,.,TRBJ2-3,CASSSAKTDTQYF,TGTGCCAGCAGCTCCGCTAAAACAGATACGCAGTATTTT
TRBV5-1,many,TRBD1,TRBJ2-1,CASSGRQGAEGREQFF,TGCGCCAGCAGCGGGCGACAGGGGGCAGAAGGTCGGGAGCAGTTCTTC